One and the same sample provided the 7 T cell receptor beta chains below, sequenced in a study of T cells in Graves' hyperthyroidism and ophthalmopathy (dated by TCRdb to the late 2010s). The library was prepared using multiplex PCR. Reads for this sample came from an Illumina HiSeq 2000. The TCR beta CDR3 regions were amplified from RNA transcripts. The TCR CDR3 was subjected to a first round of RT-PCR using the HTBI primer set and the Qiagen OneStep RT-PCR kit. TCRdb applied fastp at Q25 and MiXCR to the public reads, then kept only in-frame beta chains. CDR3 protein sequences are deduplicated, and each keeps its most common genes and DNA. The sample table contains 450,000 to 650,000 distinct CDR3 sequences; only one count was recorded for approximately 14% of them. The ten largest clones add up to less than 9% of the sample. The sample taken for sequencing was blood. These TCRs come from a woman between 18 and 30 years old with Graves' ophthalmopathy.

Note on this clonotype: Possible read error: a much larger clone is one base away. The gene calls are TRBV30 and TRBJ2-1; unclear D gene. Germline V gene lookup returns CDR1 GTSNPN and CDR2 SVGIG (reference sequence). Trimming pared 1 base from V and 12 bases from J, leaving 10 bases between. The CDR3 has 11 residues. CDR3 sequence: CAWSGEHGQFF. The CDR3 DNA follows: TGTGCCTGGAGTGGGGAACATGGGCAGTTCTTC.

The rearrangement links TRBV6-1 to TRBJ1-2; D is undetermined. The CDR3 covers 14 residues. The germline V gene encodes CDR1 MNHNS and CDR2 SASEGT. Trimming removed 4 bases at V and 1 base at J, with 10 bases between. The CDR3 loop reads CASSGNSGNYGYTF. In nucleotides, the CDR3 is TGTGCCAGCAGTGGCAATTCGGGTAACTATGGCTACACCTTC.

This clonotype was recorded many times. This chain joins TRBV28 and TRBJ1-2; unclear D gene. Germline V gives CDR1 MDHEN, CDR2 SYDVKM. The V gene lost 2 bases and the J gene lost 4 bases, with 11 bases spanning the gap. CDR3 length: 14 residues. CDR3 sequence: CASSLEQPAYGYTF. The CDR3 DNA follows: TGTGCCAGCAGTTTAGAACAGCCAGCCTATGGCTACACCTTC.

This clonotype has a count of ten or more. A junction end diverges from the germline sequence, so it may reflect a read error. The V and J genes are TRBV20-1 and TRBJ2-3, with 7 positions matching TRBD2. The CDR3 runs to 14 residues. CDR1 DFQATT and CDR2 SNEGSKA come from the germline V gene (reference sequence). The CDR3 region has the DNA TGCAGTGCTACCAGCGGGAATAGCATAGATACGCAGTATTTT. The encoded protein is CSATSGNSIDTQYF.

This clonotype was observed at least ten times. The chain couples TRBV2 to TRBJ1-2, with 8 bases aligning to TRBD1. Germline assignment: CDR1 SNHLY and CDR2 FYNNEI. The CDR3 contains 16 residues. Trimming took 4 bases from V and 4 from J; bases not matched to a gene: 11. The CDR3 is CASSGPTGGRTYGYTF. The CDR3 DNA reads TGTGCCAGCAGTGGACCCACAGGGGGAAGAACCTATGGCTACACCTTC.

The sample holds many counts of this clonotype. V gene TRBV28 combines with J gene TRBJ2-7; D remains ambiguous. Germline CDR1 and CDR2: MDHEN and SYDVKM. Between the trimmed V and J ends, which lost 6 bases and 9 bases, there was a span of 15 bases. The length of the CDR3 is 12 residues. CDR3 DNA sequence: TGTGCCAGCAGCATGCCCCGTTGGGGGCAGTACTTC. The encoded protein is CASSMPRWGQYF.

The CDR3 loop is CASSLISRGDYEQYF. The CDR3 DNA sequence: TGTGCCAGCAGTTTAATCAGCAGGGGTGACTACGAGCAGTACTTC. The chain recombines TRBV12-3 or TRBV12-4 with TRBJ2-7; D perhaps matches TRBD1 (6 bases). The CDR3 is made up of 15 amino acids. The V end lost 2 bases, the J end lost 3 bases, and 14 bases lay between the germline ends.